The clone carrying this T cell receptor (beta chain) has a count of ten or more. The V end was cut by 0 bases, the J end by 2 bases, with 7 bases between. The CDR3 is 13 residues long. Per germline, CDR1 GTSNPN and CDR2 SVGIG (reference sequence). As for time point: persistent/refractory GD, antithyroid drugs over 5 years with positive TRAb. The TCR library was made from RNA extracted from PBMCs. Patients all came to the study from an endocrinology department in Xi'an, China. These data come from a study of regulatory T cells in long-lasting Graves disease. According to the study, TCR beta libraries were built with iRepertoire HTBI primers and CDR3-region Arm-PCR. MiXCR, applied by TCRdb to the multiplex PCR reads, yields one record per CDR3 protein. The profile shows hundreds of thousands of distinct CDR3 sequences, 22% of them singletons.

The chain joins TRBV30 to TRBJ2-5; the D is unclear. The sequence was collected from a female donor with Graves disease. The sequencing used peripheral blood mononuclear cells (PBMCs), collected when the disease was refractory, from a patient treated with antithyroid drugs. CDR3 nucleotides: TGTGCCTGGAGTGTTCGGCAGCAAGAGACCCAGTACTTC. This sequence encodes CAWSVRQQETQYF.